The T cell receptor (beta chain) under discussion was sequenced for a study of Ad26.COV2.S vaccination and SARS-CoV-2 variants. Assay: immunoSEQ multiplex PCR; the TCRdb copy retains only in-frame clones and omits some. The table lists approximately 90,000 clones, 82% of them singletons. Germline lookup yields CDR1 SGHDT and CDR2 YYEEEE. Trimming at V came to 2 bases and at J to 10 bases, leaving 9 bases not matched to a gene. The CDR3 contains 15 residues. The TCR originated in a human donor who had recovered from COVID-19. The J gene is TRBJ1-1, the V gene TRBV5-6; TRBD1 matches at 12 bases. The starting material was peripheral blood, obtained after recovery from COVID-19. This CDR3 reads CASSFFRDRGPGAFF. DNA for the CDR3: TGTGCCAGCAGCTTTTTCCGGGACAGGGGGCCGGGAGCTTTCTTT.